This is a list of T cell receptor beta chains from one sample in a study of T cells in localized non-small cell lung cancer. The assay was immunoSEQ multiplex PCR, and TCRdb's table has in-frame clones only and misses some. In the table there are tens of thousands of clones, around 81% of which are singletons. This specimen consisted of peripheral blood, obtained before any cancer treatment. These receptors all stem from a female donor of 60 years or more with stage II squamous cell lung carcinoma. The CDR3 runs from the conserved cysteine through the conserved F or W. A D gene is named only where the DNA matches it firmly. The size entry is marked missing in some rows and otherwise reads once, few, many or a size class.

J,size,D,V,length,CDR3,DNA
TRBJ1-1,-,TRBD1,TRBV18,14,CASSPGQGVTEAFF,TGTGCCAGCTCACCCGGACAGGGGGTCACTGAAGCTTTCTTT
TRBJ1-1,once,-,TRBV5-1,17,CASSLGAGALMNTEAFF,TGCGCCAGCAGCTTGGGAGCGGGGGCATTAATGAACACTGAAGCTTTCTTT
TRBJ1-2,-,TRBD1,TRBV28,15,CASSLTGEGNYGYTF,TGTGCCAGCAGTTTAACAGGGGAGGGTAACTATGGCTACACCTTC
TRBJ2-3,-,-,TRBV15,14,CATSGTSGADTQYF,TGTGCCACCAGCGGGACATCAGGGGCAGATACGCAGTATTTT
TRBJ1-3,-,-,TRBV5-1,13,CASASGAGNTIYF,TGCGCCAGCGCTTCAGGAGCTGGAAACACCATATATTTT
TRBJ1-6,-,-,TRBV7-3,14,CASSAHIINSPLHF,TGTGCCAGCAGCGCTCATATAATTAATTCACCCCTCCACTTT
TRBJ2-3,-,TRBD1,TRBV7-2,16,CASSRPTGGGTDTQYF,TGTGCCAGCAGCCGACCCACAGGGGGCGGCACAGATACGCAGTATTTT
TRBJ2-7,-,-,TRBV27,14,CASSPLPGDGEQYF,TGTGCCAGCAGTCCCTTACCGGGGGATGGCGAGCAGTACTTC
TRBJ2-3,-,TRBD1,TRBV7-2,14,CASSTGEVADTQYF,TGTGCCAGCAGTACAGGGGAAGTAGCAGATACGCAGTATTTT
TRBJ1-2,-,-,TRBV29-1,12,CSVVGGNYGYTF,TGCAGCGTTGTGGGTGGAAACTATGGCTACACCTTC
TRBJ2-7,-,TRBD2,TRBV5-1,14,CASRRGTSSYEQYF,TGCGCCAGCAGGCGGGGGACTTCTTCCTACGAGCAGTACTTC
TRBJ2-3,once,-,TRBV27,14,CASSSYSPTDTQYF,TGTGCCAGCAGTTCATACAGCCCCACAGATACGCAGTATTTT
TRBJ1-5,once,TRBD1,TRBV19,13,CASSVQGNQPQHF,TGTGCCAGTAGCGTACAGGGGAATCAGCCCCAGCATTTT
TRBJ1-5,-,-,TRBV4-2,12,CASSHANQPQHF,TGTGCCAGCAGCCATGCCAATCAGCCCCAGCATTTT
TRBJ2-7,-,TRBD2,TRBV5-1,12,CASSPGGYEQYF,TGCGCCAGCAGCCCGGGGGGGTACGAGCAGTACTTC
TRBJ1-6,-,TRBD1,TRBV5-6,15,CASSVTGLANSPLHF,TGTGCCAGCAGCGTGACAGGGCTGGCTAATTCACCCCTCCACTTT
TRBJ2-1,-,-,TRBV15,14,CATSRDAPWNEQFF,TGTGCCACCAGCAGAGATGCCCCCTGGAATGAGCAGTTCTTC
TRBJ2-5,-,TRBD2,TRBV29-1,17,CSVEGGLAGGFQETQYF,TGCAGCGTTGAAGGGGGACTAGCGGGGGGTTTCCAAGAGACCCAGTACTTC
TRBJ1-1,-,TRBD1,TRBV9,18,CASSVERDRGLGNTEAFF,TGTGCCAGCAGCGTAGAGCGGGACAGGGGGCTGGGGAACACTGAAGCTTTCTTT
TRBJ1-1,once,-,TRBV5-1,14,CASSRGSPGTEAFF,TGCGCCAGCAGCCGAGGGTCGCCAGGGACTGAAGCTTTCTTT
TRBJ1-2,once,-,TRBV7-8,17,CASSLAPGLLQGDGYTF,TGTGCCAGCAGCTTAGCCCCTGGTCTCTTACAGGGAGATGGCTACACCTTC
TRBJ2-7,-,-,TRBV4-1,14,CASSPLLRSDEQYF,TGCGCCAGCAGCCCTTTATTAAGGTCGGACGAGCAGTACTTC
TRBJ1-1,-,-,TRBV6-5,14,CASSYSPRNTEAFF,TGTGCCAGCAGTTACTCCCCCAGGAACACTGAAGCTTTCTTT
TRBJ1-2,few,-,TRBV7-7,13,CASSPGPSYGYTF,TGTGCCAGCAGCCCGGGTCCTAGCTATGGCTACACCTTC
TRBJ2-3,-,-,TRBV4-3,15,CASSQDRPGTDTQYF,TGCGCCAGCAGCCAAGACCGACCCGGCACAGATACGCAGTATTTT
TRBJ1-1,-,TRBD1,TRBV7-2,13,CASSLEGGSEAFF,TGTGCCAGCAGCTTAGAAGGGGGCTCCGAAGCTTTCTTT
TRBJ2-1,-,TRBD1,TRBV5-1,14,CASSRDRGDNEQFF,TGCGCCAGCAGCCGCGACAGGGGTGACAATGAGCAGTTCTTC
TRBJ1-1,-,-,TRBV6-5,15,CASSLTGQLNTEAFF,TGTGCCAGCAGTCTAACGGGACAACTCAACACTGAAGCTTTCTTT
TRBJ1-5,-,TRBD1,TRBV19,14,CASSKRQGGQPQHF,TGTGCCAGTAGTAAGAGACAGGGTGGGCAGCCCCAGCATTTT
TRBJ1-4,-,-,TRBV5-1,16,CASSYSGAATNEKLFF,TGCGCCAGCAGCTATTCAGGGGCCGCAACTAATGAAAAACTGTTTTTT
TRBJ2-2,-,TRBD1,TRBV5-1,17,CASSFVSGTVNTGELFF,TGCGCCAGCAGCTTCGTTTCGGGGACAGTAAACACCGGGGAGCTGTTTTTT
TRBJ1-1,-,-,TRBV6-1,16,CASSEGTRVMNTEAFF,TGTGCCAGCAGTGAGGGGACACGGGTCATGAACACTGAAGCTTTCTTT
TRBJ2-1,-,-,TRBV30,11,CAWKTYNEQFF,TGTGCCTGGAAGACCTACAATGAGCAGTTCTTC
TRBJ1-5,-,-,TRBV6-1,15,CASSVPGLGNQPQHF,TGTGCCAGCAGCGTTCCAGGCCTAGGTAATCAGCCCCAGCATTTT
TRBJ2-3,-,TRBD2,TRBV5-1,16,CASSLLASGGLDTQYF,TGCGCCAGCAGCTTATTGGCTAGCGGGGGGCTAGATACGCAGTATTTT
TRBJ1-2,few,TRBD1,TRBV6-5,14,CASRGTGRSMGYTF,TGTGCCAGCAGGGGGACAGGTCGATCTATGGGCTACACCTTC
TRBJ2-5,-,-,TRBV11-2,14,CASSSGTGTGTQYF,TGTGCCAGCAGCTCCGGGACGGGAACGGGGACCCAGTACTTC
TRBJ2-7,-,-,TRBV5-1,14,CASSLQGGNYEQYF,TGCGCCAGCAGCTTACAGGGTGGGAACTACGAGCAGTACTTC
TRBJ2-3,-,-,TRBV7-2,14,CASSLDIRGDTQYF,TGTGCCAGCAGCTTAGATATCCGGGGCGATACGCAGTATTTT
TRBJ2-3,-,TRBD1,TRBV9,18,CASSVEGQGSISTDTQYF,TGTGCCAGCAGCGTAGAGGGACAGGGGTCCATCAGCACAGATACGCAGTATTTT
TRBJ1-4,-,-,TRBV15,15,CATSRDRGQGEKLFF,TGTGCCACCAGCAGAGATCGGGGGCAGGGTGAAAAACTGTTTTTT
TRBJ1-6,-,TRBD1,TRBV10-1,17,CASSESGDRGYNSPLHF,TGCGCCAGCAGTGAGTCCGGGGACAGGGGCTATAATTCACCCCTCCACTTT
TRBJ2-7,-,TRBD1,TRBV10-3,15,CAISAGQGPGGEQYF,TGTGCCATCAGTGCTGGACAGGGCCCTGGGGGCGAGCAGTACTTC
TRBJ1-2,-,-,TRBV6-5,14,CASTMDSSNYGYTF,TGTGCCAGCACGATGGACAGTTCTAACTATGGCTACACCTTC
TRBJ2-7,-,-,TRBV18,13,CASSPSDGGGTYF,TGTGCCAGCTCACCATCCGATGGAGGGGGGACGTACTTC
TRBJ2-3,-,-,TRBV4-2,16,CASSQDGRGATDTQYF,TGTGCCAGCAGCCAAGATGGACGGGGGGCCACAGATACGCAGTATTTT
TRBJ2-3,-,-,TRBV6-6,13,CASSSGVEDTQYF,TGTGCCAGCAGTTCTGGGGTGGAAGATACGCAGTATTTT
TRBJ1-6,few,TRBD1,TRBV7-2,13,CASSTTGRSPLHF,TGTGCCAGCAGTACGACAGGGCGTTCACCCCTCCACTTT
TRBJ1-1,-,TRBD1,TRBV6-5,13,CASSPGGDTEAFF,TGTGCCAGCAGTCCAGGGGGGGACACTGAAGCTTTCTTT
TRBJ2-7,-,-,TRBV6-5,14,CASSYSWSGTEQYF,TGTGCCAGCAGTTACTCTTGGTCAGGAACCGAGCAGTACTTC
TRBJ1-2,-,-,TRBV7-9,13,CASRGGHNYGYTF,TGTGCCAGCAGGGGGGGACACAACTATGGCTACACCTTC
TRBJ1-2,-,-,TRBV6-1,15,CASSDRDTGYYGYTF,TGTGCCAGCAGTGACCGGGACACGGGATACTATGGCTACACCTTC
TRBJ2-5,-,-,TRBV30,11,CAWGAVETQYF,TGTGCCTGGGGGGCAGTTGAGACCCAGTACTTC
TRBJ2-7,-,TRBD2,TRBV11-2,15,CASTLSGGMSYEQYF,TGTGCCAGCACCCTTAGCGGGGGTATGTCCTACGAGCAGTACTTC
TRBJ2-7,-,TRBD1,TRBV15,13,CATEDRGYNEQYF,TGTGCCACCGAGGACAGGGGGTACAACGAGCAGTACTTC